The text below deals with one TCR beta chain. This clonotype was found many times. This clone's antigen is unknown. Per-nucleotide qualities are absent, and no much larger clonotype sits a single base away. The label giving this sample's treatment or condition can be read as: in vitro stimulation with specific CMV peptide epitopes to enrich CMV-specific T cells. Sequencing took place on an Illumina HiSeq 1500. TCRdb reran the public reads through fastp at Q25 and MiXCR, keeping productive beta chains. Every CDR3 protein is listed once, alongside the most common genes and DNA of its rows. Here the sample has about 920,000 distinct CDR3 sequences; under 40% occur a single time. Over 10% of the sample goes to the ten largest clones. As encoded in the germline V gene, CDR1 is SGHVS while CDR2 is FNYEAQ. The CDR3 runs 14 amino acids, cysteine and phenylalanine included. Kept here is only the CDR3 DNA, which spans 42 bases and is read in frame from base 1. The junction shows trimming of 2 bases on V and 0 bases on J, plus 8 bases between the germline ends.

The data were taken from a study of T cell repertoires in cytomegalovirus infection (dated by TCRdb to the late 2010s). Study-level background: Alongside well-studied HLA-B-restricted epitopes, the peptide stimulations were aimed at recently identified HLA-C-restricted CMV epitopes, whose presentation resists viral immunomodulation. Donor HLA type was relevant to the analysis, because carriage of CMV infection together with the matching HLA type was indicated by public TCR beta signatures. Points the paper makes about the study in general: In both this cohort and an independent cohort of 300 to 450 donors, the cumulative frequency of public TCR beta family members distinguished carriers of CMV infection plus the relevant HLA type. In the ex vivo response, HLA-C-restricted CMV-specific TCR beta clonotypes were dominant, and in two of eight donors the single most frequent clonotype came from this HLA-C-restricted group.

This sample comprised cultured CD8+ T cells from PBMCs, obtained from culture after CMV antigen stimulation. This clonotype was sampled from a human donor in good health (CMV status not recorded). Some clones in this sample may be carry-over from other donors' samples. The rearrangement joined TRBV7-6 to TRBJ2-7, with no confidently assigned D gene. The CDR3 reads CASSLKSNSYEQYF. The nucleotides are TGTGCCAGCAGCTTAAAGTCCAACTCCTACGAGCAGTACTTC.